Sequencing of this TCR beta chain was carried out in a study of blood T cell repertoires in COVID-19. As for the study in general: Acute-phase and convalescent COVID-19 samples originated in the United States, Italy and Spain. Sample material is recorded as cDNA or gDNA derived from T cells, B-cell-depleted T cells, or PBMCs.

Per germline, CDR1 SEHNR and CDR2 FQNEAQ (reference sequence). V lost 1 base to trimming and J lost 7 bases, with 17 bases between them. This CDR3 spans 16 amino acids. The data were produced by immunoSEQ multiplex PCR, yet TCRdb's version contains in-frame clones alone and is incomplete. Of around 76,000 clones in the sample, around 89% were seen once. The chain employs TRBV7-9 and TRBJ2-1, with D tentatively TRBD2 (5 bases). The specimen sequenced was peripheral blood. The sequence was collected from a man aged 55 to 70 with acute or convalescent COVID-19. CDR3 residues: CASSLVGTGNENEQFF. Here the CDR3 DNA reads TGTGCCAGCAGCTTAGTTGGCACGGGGAACGAGAATGAGCAGTTCTTC.